The rows below give T cell receptor beta chains drawn from one sample of a study of identical twins. In TCRdb, the 5' RACE reads were re-called with MiXCR into one record per CDR3 protein. The table includes some 790,000 distinct CDR3 sequences, around a sixth detected once. This sample also appeared in a second study, on T cells expressing NK-cell markers.

Sequenced: PBMCs. Receptor source: a woman aged 18 to 35 in good health. Each CDR3 is given with its conserved first and last residue. Each record gives: V gene, clone size, J gene, D gene, CDR3 DNA, CDR3 protein. D genes are given only for firm matches. Only part of the rows carry a size: once, few, many, or a class if the clone is expanded.

>TRBV28|NA|TRBJ2-7|NA
TGTGCCAGCAGTTTACTCGGGACTCCGGGCATCGGCGAGCAGTACTTC
CASSLLGTPGIGEQYF
>TRBV19|NA|TRBJ2-7|NA
TGTGCCAGTAGACCCCGGGGGACCTACGAGCAGTACTTC
CASRPRGTYEQYF
>TRBV4-2|few|TRBJ2-3|NA
TGTGCCAGCAGCCAAGACCAGGAGGGGGGGGCGTCAGATACGCAGTATTTT
CASSQDQEGGASDTQYF
>TRBV7-9|few|TRBJ2-7|NA
TGTGCCAGCAGCTTAGGGACTATAGGAGGCTACGAGCAGTACTTC
CASSLGTIGGYEQYF
>TRBV10-3|NA|TRBJ2-2|TRBD1
TGTGCCATCAGTGGGGACAGATCCACCGGGGAGCTGTTTTTT
CAISGDRSTGELFF
>TRBV11-2|once|TRBJ2-5|NA
TGTGCCAGCAGCCGCGGGGGCTCCGGGGAGACCCAGTACTTC
CASSRGGSGETQYF
>TRBV7-2|many|TRBJ2-5|TRBD1
TGTGCCAGCAGTACGGGACAGGGGGCAGAGACCCAGTACTTC
CASSTGQGAETQYF
>TRBV5-1|NA|TRBJ1-1|TRBD1
TGCGCCAGCAGTTCGACGGGACAGCGGAACACTGAAGCTTTCTTT
CASSSTGQRNTEAFF
>TRBV6-5|NA|TRBJ2-1|TRBD2
TGTGCCAGCAGTTATTCCAGTCGGCGGGGGAAAAATGAGCAGTTCTTC
CASSYSSRRGKNEQFF
>TRBV5-5|NA|TRBJ1-5|NA
TGTGCCAGCAGCTTTTCATCATATCAGCCCCAGCATTTT
CASSFSSYQPQHF
>TRBV4-3|few|TRBJ1-5|NA
TGCGCCAGCAGCCAAGTGATGGGTGGAGATCAGCCCCAGCATTTT
CASSQVMGGDQPQHF
>TRBV7-2|NA|TRBJ2-5|NA
TGTGCCAGCAGCTTAGGTTGGAAAGAGACCCAGTACTTC
CASSLGWKETQYF
>TRBV5-1|NA|TRBJ2-7|NA
TGCGCCAGCAGCCCGGGGAGCGGGTTCTCCTACGAGCAGTACTTC
CASSPGSGFSYEQYF
>TRBV20-1|NA|TRBJ2-7|TRBD1
TGCAGTGCTAGGTCCCAGACAGGGTTAACCTACGAGCAGTACTTC
CSARSQTGLTYEQYF
>TRBV29-1|NA|TRBJ2-6|TRBD2
TGCAGCGCTAGACTAGCGGGGAGGGGTGGGGCCAACGTCCTGACTTTC
CSARLAGRGGANVLTF
>TRBV20-1|few|TRBJ2-2|NA
TGCAGTGTAGGTCGGATCAACACCGGGGAGCTGTTTTTT
CSVGRINTGELFF
>TRBV15|many|TRBJ2-3|TRBD1
TGTGCCACCAGCAGAACGGCGACAGGGGGCATGCTCGATACGCAGTATTTT
CATSRTATGGMLDTQYF
>TRBV5-5|few|TRBJ1-4|TRBD1
TGTGCCAGCAGCTTGGAACAGGGGAACGAAAAACTGTTTTTT
CASSLEQGNEKLFF
>TRBV11-1|few|TRBJ2-1|TRBD1
TGTGCCAGCAGCCCCAGCCCGGGACAGGGGGACCCTCTGGACTCCTACAATGAGCAGTTCTTC
CASSPSPGQGDPLDSYNEQFF
>TRBV12-3/TRBV12-4|many|TRBJ1-2|TRBD1
TGTGCCAGCAGAGTAATGGGACAGACTACTAACTATGGCTACACCTTC
CASRVMGQTTNYGYTF
>TRBV6-1|NA|TRBJ2-1|NA
TGTGCCAGCAAAAGGGGAGTAGGACAAGAGCAGTTCTTC
CASKRGVGQEQFF
>TRBV27|few|TRBJ2-7|NA
TGTGCCAGCAGTTTATCCCAGGTTAGCTCCTACGAGCAGTACTTC
CASSLSQVSSYEQYF
>TRBV5-6|many|TRBJ2-3|TRBD2
TGTGCCAGCAGCCAAAGTGGGGCTAGCGGGAGTAAAGATACGCAGTATTTT
CASSQSGASGSKDTQYF
>TRBV6-2/TRBV6-3|NA|TRBJ1-5|NA
TGTGCCAGCAGACCTGAGGATCAGCCCCAGCATTTT
CASRPEDQPQHF
>TRBV12-3/TRBV12-4|few|TRBJ2-5|NA
TGTGCCAGCAGTAGTCTCGTTGGGGAGCGGGAGACCCAGTACTTC
CASSSLVGERETQYF
>TRBV9|few|TRBJ2-2|NA
TGTGCCAGCAGCGTCGGACTGGCGGGCACCGGGGAGCTGTTTTTT
CASSVGLAGTGELFF
>TRBV29-1|few|TRBJ2-7|NA
TGCAGCGTTGAAGTAGCGGACCTTCCCCTCTACGAGCAGTACTTC
CSVEVADLPLYEQYF
>TRBV24-1|NA|TRBJ1-1|NA
TGTGCCACCAGTGATATATCCGGGACGAGGAGAACTGAAGCTTTCTTT
CATSDISGTRRTEAFF
>TRBV20-1|NA|TRBJ2-6|NA
TGCAGTGCTGCAGGGTCTGGGGCCAACGTCCTGACTTTC
CSAAGSGANVLTF